What follows are 21 T cell receptor beta chains derived from one specimen sequenced in a study of blood T cell repertoires in COVID-19. Sequencing was performed with immunoSEQ multiplex PCR; in TCRdb, only in-frame clones are kept and a portion is missing. The sample includes 200,000 to 250,000 clones, less than 85% of them seen just once. The sequenced sample consisted of PBMCs or T cells enriched from blood (not recorded which). These receptors were obtained from a man in his sixties who had recovered from COVID-19.

The chain joins TRBV7-2 to TRBJ2-2; 7 bases line up with TRBD1. The CDR3 is made up of 16 amino acids. Per germline, CDR1 SGHTA and CDR2 FQGNSA. With V trimmed by 0 bases and J by 1 base, 2 bases remained unmatched. The CDR3 sequence: CASSLARTGNTGELFF. DNA for the CDR3: TGTGCCAGCAGCTTAGCAAGGACAGGGAACACCGGGGAGCTGTTTTTT. The full variable domain, rest sourced from reference TRBV7-2 and TRBJ2-2, is GAGVSQSPSNKVTEKGKDVELRCDPISGHTALYWYRQSLGQGLEFLIYFQGNSAPDKSGLPSDRFSAERTGGSVSTLTIQRTQQEDSAVYLCASSLARTGNTGELFFGEGSRLTVL.

The DNA of the CDR3 is TGTGCCACCAGCCTTGAGCGGGGTGAACGGGAGACCCAGTACTTC. Translated: CATSLERGERETQYF. V gene TRBV15 combines with J gene TRBJ2-5; 7 bases map to TRBD2. CDR1 and CDR2 from the germline V gene are LNHNV and YYDKDF (reference sequence). V lost 5 bases and J lost 5; bases outside the gene matches: 11. The CDR3 is made up of 15 amino acids. Full variable domain (outside the CDR3, taken from reference TRBV15 and TRBJ2-5): DAMVIQNPRYQVTQFGKPVTLSCSQTLNHNVMYWYQQKSSQAPKLLFHYYDKDFNNEADTPDNFQSRRPNTSFCFLDIRSPGLGDTAMYLCATSLERGERETQYFGPGTRLLVL.

Only a few counts were recorded for this clone. The J gene is TRBJ2-7, the V gene TRBV12-3 or TRBV12-4; the match to TRBD2 covers 8 bases. CDR3 length equals 13 residues. The V gene end was trimmed by 5 bases and the J gene end by 4 bases; junction bases not matched to a gene: 4. CDR3 loop: CASSPAGGYEQYF. The CDR3 DNA reads as TGTGCCAGCAGTCCTGCGGGGGGATACGAGCAGTACTTC.

This chain connects TRBV29-1 to TRBJ2-5; 11 bases line up with TRBD2. CDR3 length: 15 residues. Germline CDR1 reads SQVTM; CDR2 reads ANQGSEA. J gave up 5 bases and V 0 bases, and 5 bases lay outside the gene matches. CDR3: CSVEDSGGAEETQYF. CDR3 nucleotide sequence: TGCAGCGTTGAAGATAGCGGGGGGGCCGAGGAGACCCAGTACTTC.

This chain joins TRBV18 and TRBJ1-3; D perhaps matches TRBD1 (5 bases). V gave up 3 bases and J gave up 0 bases, with 15 bases separating them. Germline assignment: CDR1 KGHSH and CDR2 LQKENI. The CDR3 covers 17 residues. CDR3 nucleotide sequence: TGTGCCAGCTCACCGTCTGGGGCTGGGGTCTCTGGAAACACCATATATTTT. This encodes CASSPSGAGVSGNTIYF. The full variable domain, completed using reference TRBV18 and TRBJ1-3, is NAGVMQNPRHLVRRRGQEARLRCSPMKGHSHVYWYRQLPEEGLKFMVYLQKENIIDESGMPKERFSAEFPKEGPSILRIQQVVRGDSAAYFCASSPSGAGVSGNTIYFGEGSWLTVV.

The J gene is TRBJ1-2, the V gene TRBV2; 10 bases fit TRBD1. This CDR3 comprises 14 residues. Germline CDR1 is SNHLY and CDR2 is FYNNEI. Trimming took 7 bases from V and 6 from J; bases not matched to a gene: 8. CDR3 DNA sequence: TGTGCCAGCACGAGGGACAGGGGTGGAAATGGCTACACCTTC. This translates into CASTRDRGGNGYTF.

DNA of the CDR3: TGCGCCAGCAGTGAGTCTACCGGTCTCGGGAACACTGAAGCTTTCTTT. Amino acids: CASSESTGLGNTEAFF. The chain has TRBV10-1 and TRBJ1-1; D not resolved. Germline lookup yields CDR1 WNHNN and CDR2 SYGVQD (reference sequence). The CDR3 has 16 amino acids. Trimming removed 0 bases from V and 1 base from J, with 12 bases in between.

V is TRBV19 and J is TRBJ1-5; TRBD1 might be the D (5 bases). Germline V gene sequence: CDR1 LNHDA, CDR2 SQIVND (reference sequence). The ends were cut back, 3 bases at V and 1 base at J, with 16 bases in the middle. CDR3 length: 17 residues. CDR3 amino acids: CASSMVGPYRSNQPQHF. CDR3 coding DNA: TGTGCCAGTAGTATGGTGGGTCCATACAGGAGCAATCAGCCCCAGCATTTT.

The chain combines TRBV19 with TRBJ2-1; a possible D gene is TRBD1 (6 bases). Trimming pared 6 bases from V and 8 bases from J, leaving 17 bases between. Germline lookup yields CDR1 LNHDA and CDR2 SQIVND (reference sequence). This CDR3 has 14 residues. DNA of the CDR3: TGTGCCAGTAGCACATACACAGGGCTGGATGAGCAGTTCTTC. Protein sequence: CASSTYTGLDEQFF. The full variable domain, rest sourced from reference TRBV19 and TRBJ2-1, is DGGITQSPKYLFRKEGQNVTLSCEQNLNHDAMYWYRQDPGQGLRLIYYSQIVNDFQKGDIAEGYSVSREKKESFPLTVTSAQKNPTAFYLCASSTYTGLDEQFFGPGTRLTVL.

The chain carries TRBV30 and TRBJ2-1; D is ambiguous. The V gene lost 3 bases and the J gene lost 5 bases, with 5 bases spanning the gap. The CDR3 has 11 residues. Germline loops: CDR1 GTSNPN, CDR2 SVGIG (reference sequence). In DNA, the CDR3 is TGTGCCTGGAGCATCAACAATGAGCAGTTCTTC. This codes for CAWSINNEQFF.

This chain links TRBV11-3 with TRBJ2-1; a possible D gene is TRBD2 (6 bases). This CDR3 is built from 16 residues. V dropped 3 bases and J dropped 1 base, with 13 bases sitting between them. Germline lookup yields CDR1 SGHNT and CDR2 YENEEA. CDR3 in amino acids: CASSLPGGVSYNEQFF. CDR3 in DNA: TGTGCCAGCAGCTTGCCGGGCGGGGTATCCTACAATGAGCAGTTCTTC. The full variable domain, in which reference TRBV11-3 and TRBJ2-1 provide the parts outside the CDR3, is EAGVVQSPRYKIIEKKQPVAFWCNPISGHNTLYWYLQNLGQGPELLIRYENEEAVDDSQLPKDRFSAERLKGVDSTLKIQPAELGDSAVYLCASSLPGGVSYNEQFFGPGTRLTVL.

The gene calls are TRBV3-1 (or the pseudogene TRBV3-2) and TRBJ1-6; 8 positions agree with TRBD1. From germline, CDR1 is LGHDT and CDR2 YNNKEL (reference sequence). J lost 0 bases, V lost 2 bases, and 6 bases had no gene match. The CDR3 length is 18 residues. CDR3 sequence: CASSQSMDRDSYNSPLHF. The DNA for the CDR3 is TGTGCCAGCAGCCAAAGCATGGACAGGGACTCCTATAATTCACCCCTCCACTTT.

The rearrangement links TRBV6-5 to TRBJ1-2; D is perhaps TRBD1 (6 bases). V lost 6 bases, J lost 6 bases, and 20 bases lay in between. CDR1 is MNHEY and CDR2 is SVGAGI in the germline V gene. The CDR3 totals 15 residues. The CDR3 loop reads CASSPHPRGTNGYTF. The CDR3 DNA reads as TGTGCCAGCAGCCCACATCCCAGGGGCACGAATGGCTACACCTTC.

In this sample, this clone turned up once. The rearrangement joins TRBV12-5 to TRBJ2-3; TRBD2 matches 7 bases. This CDR3 has 16 residues. The V gene's germline CDR1 is LGHNT and CDR2 FRNRAP. V shed 2 bases, J shed 0 bases, and the junction held 5 bases outside the gene matches. CDR3 loop: CASGLLVGGSTDTQYF. The DNA for the CDR3 is TGTGCTAGTGGTTTGCTGGTCGGGGGGAGCACAGATACGCAGTATTTT.

V gene TRBV27 combines with J gene TRBJ1-1, with unresolved D. CDR3 length: 13 amino acids. The V end was cut by 3 bases, the J end by 4 bases, with 9 bases between. Germline V lookup: CDR1 MNHEY, CDR2 SMNVEV (reference sequence). CDR3: CASSFSRSTEAFF. In nucleotides, the CDR3 is TGTGCCAGCAGTTTTTCTAGGTCCACTGAAGCTTTCTTT.

The chain employs TRBV12-5 and TRBJ2-3, with TRBD1 identical over 9 bases. CDR1 LGHNT and CDR2 FRNRAP come from the germline V gene. Germline trimming cut 4 bases from V and 3 bases from J; bases unmatched to any gene: 8. The CDR3 totals 16 residues. The CDR3 is CASGWVTGGETDTQYF. Here the CDR3 DNA reads TGTGCTAGTGGTTGGGTAACAGGGGGCGAAACAGATACGCAGTATTTT.

The chain's CDR3 is CASRIGRDTQDEAFF. For the CDR3, the DNA is TGTGCCAGCAGAATAGGACGGGACACCCAGGACGAAGCTTTCTTT. V and J are TRBV2 and TRBJ1-1, with TRBD1 as a possible D gene (6 bases). V shed 6 bases and J shed 8 bases, with 22 bases lying between them. Germline V gene data show CDR1 as SNHLY and CDR2 as FYNNEI. The CDR3 is made up of 15 amino acids. The variable domain in full, with the rest retrieved from reference TRBV2 and TRBJ1-1, is EPEVTQTPSHQVTQMGQEVILRCVPISNHLYFYWYRQILGQKVEFLVSFYNNEISEKSEIFDDQFSVERPDGSNFTLKIRSTKLEDSAMYFCASRIGRDTQDEAFFGQGTRLTVV.

The rearrangement uses TRBV7-6 and TRBJ2-1, with 11 nucleotides matching TRBD2. This CDR3 is 15 amino acids long. Germline V gene lookup returns CDR1 SGHVS and CDR2 FNYEAQ. The junction had 5 bases not matched to a gene; V was cut back by 5 bases and J by 5 bases. As DNA, the CDR3 is TGTGCCAGCAGCCCCGGACTAGCGGGTCACAATGAGCAGTTCTTC. This codes for CASSPGLAGHNEQFF.

This clone has a single count. This chain uses TRBV15 with TRBJ1-1, with 8 bases lining up with TRBD1. Germline trimming cut 0 bases from V and 3 bases from J; bases unmatched to any gene: 6. The germline CDR1 and CDR2 sequences are LNHNV and YYDKDF (reference sequence). The CDR3 is 16 amino acids. CDR3 protein: CATSRDPGGGYTEAFF. For the CDR3, the DNA is TGTGCCACCAGCAGAGATCCAGGGGGCGGTTACACTGAAGCTTTCTTT.

This chain uses TRBV2 with TRBJ1-2; 7 bases line up with TRBD1. The CDR3 runs to 15 residues. In germline, CDR1 is SNHLY, CDR2 FYNNEI. The V and J ends lost 6 bases and 3 bases, in that order; junction bases with no gene match: 10. The DNA for the CDR3 is TGTGCCAGCAGCTCGATTCGGGACAGTGACTATGGCTACACCTTC. As protein: CASSSIRDSDYGYTF.

The genes are TRBV29-1 and TRBJ2-3; no reliable D call. Per the germline V gene, CDR1 is SQVTM and CDR2 is ANQGSEA. The CDR3 contains 11 residues. The V gene lost 5 bases and the J gene lost 6 bases, with 9 bases spanning the gap. The CDR3 loop reads CSVSPGDTQYF. In nucleotides, the CDR3 is TGCAGCGTTTCGCCCGGGGATACGCAGTATTTT.